This T cell receptor (beta chain) appears in the sequencing data of a study of cytomegalovirus exposure and HLA in healthy donors (TCRdb year 2017). A note on the overall study: A later analysis indicated that the 95 to 150 validation repertoires were generated on the platform also employed for the 700 or so repertoires of the first cohort. The aim of the study was to test whether cataloging public T cell receptors could identify signatures of past pathogen exposure. In addition to the first cohort of 666 subjects, a separate validation cohort of 120 different subjects was used. To predict cytomegalovirus infection status, the study combined high-throughput TCR immunosequencing, statistical association of individual TCRs with disease status, and machine learning. Paper-wide results and their limitations: A few of the identified cytomegalovirus-associated TCR beta chains were confirmed in vitro to be specific for cytomegalovirus antigens. Subsequent analysis determined that TCRs grouped into clusters in the first cohort also showed a tendency toward co-occurrence across the 90 to 150 validation repertoires, and roughly 94% of cluster scores exceeded 0. The authors suggested that the approach could potentially be extended to other disease states and immunological phenotypes. A later analysis lacked HLA typing for the validation cohort, so it scored co-occurrence in that cohort across all 120 repertoires. The study gave a list of under 200 TCR beta chains associated with cytomegalovirus. Across donors, most TCR sequences were observed very rarely, whereas some public TCRs were present in many individuals. In both the original and validation cohorts, the classifier was reported to diagnose cytomegalovirus status with high specificity and sensitivity.

The germline V gene specifies SGHRS as CDR1 and YFSETQ as CDR2. From its cysteine to its phenylalanine, the CDR3 spans 15 amino acids. Left in the record is the CDR3 DNA by itself, 45 bases read in frame from the first base. The junction carries 12 bases between V and J, which are trimmed by 2 bases and 1 base respectively. Turning to this clone: Its antigen remains undetermined. Base quality data are lacking; no much larger clone is found one base away.

The donors were included in the validation cohort of approximately 130 subjects, a group kept apart from the roughly 670-subject first cohort. Library prep was done by the immunoSEQ multiplex PCR assay. The authors processed their data as follows. A statistical classification framework was built to diagnose cytomegalovirus status from the catalog of TCR beta chain sequences. TCRdb provides this immuneACCESS table in a form limited to in-frame rearrangements. Some clones are lacking; in checked studies, under half of them reflect an unresolved V gene, and why the rest are absent is not known. V, J and clone size are those of that table, while D and trimming were read from the DNA. The sample profile shows tens of thousands of clones; roughly 93% of them were found once. About 3.8% of the sample belongs to the ten largest clones.

The receptor was derived from a woman in her thirties in good health and CMV-seronegative. Sequencing was done on a sample of PBMCs. The chain was built from TRBV5-1 and TRBJ1-1, with no D gene named confidently. The CDR3 here reads CASSLPSPRNTEAFF. The DNA sequence is given as TGCGCCAGCAGCTTACCCTCACCGCGGAACACTGAAGCTTTCTTT.